A single sample is the source of the 19 T cell receptor beta chains below, sequenced in a study of T cells in Graves' hyperthyroidism and ophthalmopathy. Authors of the study amplified TCR beta CDR3 regions from RNA transcripts. When the TCR CDR3 underwent first-round RT-PCR, the HTBI primer set was used. From the multiplex PCR reads, TCRdb called clonotypes with MiXCR, one entry per CDR3 protein. The sample lists around 240,000 distinct CDR3 sequences, about 15% occurring once. Sequenced: blood. The source of these receptors is a woman aged 18-29 years with Graves' ophthalmopathy.

This clonotype was found many times. The V and J genes are TRBV7-3 and TRBJ2-3; 8 nucleotides align to TRBD2. This CDR3 has 15 amino acids. V lost 5 bases to trimming and J lost 3 bases; unmatched junction nucleotides: 7. Germline V lookup: CDR1 SGHTA, CDR2 FQGTGA. In nucleotides, the CDR3 is TGTGCCAGCAGCCCGGGACTAGGCGGGACAGATACGCAGTATTTT. Translating it yields CASSPGLGGTDTQYF.

Concerning this clonotype itself: This may be a read error, as it is one base from a much larger clone. The CDR3 sequence: CATRVVREGLSEQSF. The CDR3 DNA reads as TGTGCCACCAGGGTGGTCCGGGAGGGCCTCAGTGAGCAGTCCTTC. The chain combines TRBV24-1 with TRBJ2-1; 8 positions agree with TRBD2. The germline CDR1 and CDR2 sequences are KGHDR and SFDVKD. The length of the CDR3 is 15 residues.

This clonotype was detected ten times or more. This sequence joins TRBV7-9 and TRBJ1-4; a possible D gene is TRBD1 (5 bases). Germline V gives CDR1 SEHNR, CDR2 FQNEAQ (reference sequence). V dropped 1 base and J dropped 0 bases, with 12 bases sitting between them. This CDR3 has 17 residues. DNA for the CDR3: TGTGCCAGCAGCTTAGGCTTAGGGACTGCAACTAATGAAAAACTGTTTTTT. Translating gives CASSLGLGTATNEKLFF.

This clonotype was observed at least ten times. The chain employs TRBV12-3 or TRBV12-4 and TRBJ1-5; D unclear. Trimming stripped 5 bases from V and 2 bases from J, with 19 bases between. CDR3 size: 17 residues. Here the CDR3 DNA reads TGTGCCAGCAGTCCCCAAGGAACGAGGAGTCGCAATCAGCCCCAGCATTTT. This codes for CASSPQGTRSRNQPQHF.

This chain links TRBV28 with TRBJ1-1; possible D gene TRBD1, 5 bases. Trimming left V 6 bases short and J 6 bases short, with 11 bases between. Germline CDR1 and CDR2: MDHEN and SYDVKM. The CDR3 runs 12 residues. The CDR3 DNA sequence: TGTGCCAGCAGCGTGGGGACCCCTGAAGCTTTCTTT. Protein: CASSVGTPEAFF. Filled out from reference TRBV28 and TRBJ1-1, the complete variable domain reads DVKVTQSSRYLVKRTGEKVFLECVQDMDHENMFWYRQDPGLGLRLIYFSYDVKMKEKGDIPEGYSVSREKKERFSLILESASTNQTSMYLCASSVGTPEAFFGQGTRLTVV.

In regard to this clonotype: As the CDR3 is not closed by the conserved phenylalanine or tryptophan, this likely results from a read error. The chain combines TRBV19 with TRBJ2-7; D is unresolved. V shed 6 bases and J shed 2 bases, with 11 bases lying between them. Germline V lookup: CDR1 LNHDA, CDR2 SQIVND (reference sequence). The length of the CDR3 is 13 residues. The CDR3 nucleotides are TGTGCCAGTAGCGTCGGTAGAACCTACGAGCAGTACCTC. Translating gives CASSVGRTYEQYL.

This clonotype occurred many times. The CDR3 DNA sequence: TGCAGTGCTCGGGGGACGAGCTCCTACGAGCAGTACTTC. Translated: CSARGTSSYEQYF. This rearrangement joins TRBV20-1 to TRBJ2-7, with D perhaps matching TRBD2 (6 bases). This CDR3 region has 13 residues. Trimming shortened V by 5 bases and J by 0 bases, and 11 bases separated the two germline ends. Germline CDR1 is DFQATT and CDR2 is SNEGSKA (reference sequence).

This clonotype was detected ten times or more. The chain combines TRBV19 with TRBJ1-2, with 9 positions matching TRBD1. Trimming took 4 bases from V and 0 from J; bases not matched to a gene: 6. The germline V gene has CDR1 LNHDA and CDR2 SQIVND (reference sequence). The CDR3 contains 16 residues. CDR3 residues: CASSKTWTGANYGYTF. CDR3 coding DNA: TGTGCCAGTAGTAAGACCTGGACAGGGGCTAACTATGGCTACACCTTC.

With regard to this clonotype: A read error is likely, as this CDR3 ends without the conserved phenylalanine or tryptophan. The chain recombines TRBV28 with TRBJ2-5; D not certain. Looked up from germline, CDR1 is MDHEN and CDR2 is SYDVKM. V was pared by 7 bases and J by 2 bases, with 11 bases between. This CDR3 is 13 amino acids long. The CDR3 here is CASTRERQETQYV. The DNA of the CDR3 is TGTGCCAGCACCCGAGAGAGGCAAGAGACCCAGTACGTC.

This clonotype was picked up many times. The chain combines TRBV29-1 with TRBJ2-1, with 9 bases lining up with TRBD2. Trimming cost V 5 bases and J 0 bases; bases outside gene matches: 11. The CDR3 is made up of 17 amino acids. Per germline, CDR1 SQVTM and CDR2 ANQGSEA. The CDR3 coding sequence is TGCAGCGTTCAGGAGCGGGAGGCCCTTATCTCCTACAATGAGCAGTTCTTC. This sequence encodes CSVQEREALISYNEQFF.

This clonotype appeared many times. The gene calls are TRBV10-3 and TRBJ2-7; D gene unclear. The germline V and J ends were trimmed by 3 bases and 7 bases, with 13 bases remaining between them. The CDR3 loop spans 13 amino acids. Germline CDR1 ENHRY, CDR2 SYGVKD. CDR3 DNA sequence: TGTGCCATCAGTGACGGAATTACGAGGGAGCAGTACTTC. This translates into CAISDGITREQYF.

In its sample, this clonotype was seen many times. This chain's CDR3 is CASSGQGYSYEQYF. In nucleotides, the CDR3 is TGTGCCAGCAGTGGACAGGGTTACTCCTACGAGCAGTACTTC. V gene TRBV6-1 combines with J gene TRBJ2-7, with TRBD1 matching 7 bases. The germline CDR1 and CDR2 sequences are MNHNS and SASEGT. This CDR3 is built from 14 residues. V gave up 4 bases and J gave up 0 bases; unmatched junction bases: 3.

This clonotype was recorded at least ten times. Written as DNA, the CDR3 is TGTGCCATCAGGGGCGGGAGTAACCCCGAGCAGTACTTC. This encodes CAIRGGSNPEQYF. This chain uses TRBV10-3 with TRBJ2-7; 7 bases are shared with TRBD2. V shed 6 bases and J 6 bases; nucleotides not matched to a gene: 8. The germline gives CDR1 ENHRY, CDR2 SYGVKD. CDR3 length equals 13 residues.

This clonotype was seen many times. This rearrangement joins TRBV28 to TRBJ1-6; D unclear. The germline V gene encodes CDR1 MDHEN and CDR2 SYDVKM. The CDR3 runs to 12 residues. Trimming took 1 base from V and 10 from J, leaving 5 bases between them. In DNA, the CDR3 is TGTGCCAGCAGTTTATCCCAATCACCCCTCCACTTT. This gives the protein CASSLSQSPLHF.

This clonotype was counted many times. This chain links TRBV2 with TRBJ2-7, with a tentative D call TRBD2 (5 bases). The CDR3 consists of 13 residues. CDR1 SNHLY and CDR2 FYNNEI come from the germline V gene. Trimming cost V 4 bases and J 4 bases, with 11 bases left between them. This CDR3 is CASSASGIYEQYF. In nucleotides, the CDR3 is TGTGCCAGCAGTGCGAGCGGAATATACGAGCAGTACTTC. The whole variable domain, filled in from reference TRBV2 and TRBJ2-7, reads EPEVTQTPSHQVTQMGQEVILRCVPISNHLYFYWYRQILGQKVEFLVSFYNNEISEKSEIFDDQFSVERPDGSNFTLKIRSTKLEDSAMYFCASSASGIYEQYFGPGTRLTVT.

This clonotype was recorded many times. J is TRBJ1-1 and V is TRBV5-1; D is perhaps TRBD1 (6 bases). CDR3 length: 15 amino acids. V was pared by 4 bases and J by 2 bases, with 15 bases between. Germline V gene lookup returns CDR1 SGHRS and CDR2 YFSETQ. CDR3 sequence reads: CASSPGQGINTEAFF. Written as DNA, the CDR3 is TGCGCCAGCAGCCCGGGACAAGGAATAAACACTGAAGCTTTCTTT.

This sequence joins TRBV6-1 and TRBJ2-7, with 11 bases identical to TRBD2. V was pared by 5 bases and J by 2 bases, with 2 bases of the junction left unmatched. CDR3 length: 14 residues. CDR1 MNHNS and CDR2 SASEGT come from the germline V gene. The CDR3 region is CASSPSGGTYEQYF. The CDR3 DNA is TGTGCCAGCAGTCCTAGCGGGGGGACCTACGAGCAGTACTTC.

This rearrangement joins TRBV20-1 to TRBJ2-5; TRBD2 agrees at 7 bases. The CDR3 totals 14 residues. Germline V gives CDR1 DFQATT, CDR2 SNEGSKA (reference sequence). The V segment lost 1 base and the J segment 5 bases; nucleotides outside the gene matches: 7. The CDR3 region has the DNA TGCAGTGCTAGAGTCGGCGGGGGAACGGAGACCCAGTACTTC. It encodes CSARVGGGTETQYF.

The chain uses TRBV4-1 and TRBJ2-1, with D possibly being TRBD1 (5 bases). Germline V gene data show CDR1 as MGHRA and CDR2 as YSYEKL. Trimming stripped 2 bases from V and 4 bases from J, with 15 bases between. The CDR3 covers 16 residues. CDR3 DNA sequence: TGCGCCAGCAGCCAACAGGACAAGGCCGCGTACAATGAGCAGTTCTTC. The encoded protein is CASSQQDKAAYNEQFF.